Listed below are T cell receptor beta chains from one sample, sequenced in a study of regulatory T cells in long-lasting Graves disease. TCRdb called the multiplex PCR reads again in MiXCR, with one record for every CDR3 protein. The sample comprises 440,000 or so distinct CDR3 sequences, more than 12% of which are singletons, and about a sixth rests with the top ten. This sample was also put to use in a study of T cells in Graves' hyperthyroidism and ophthalmopathy.

The material was peripheral blood mononuclear cells (PBMCs), obtained at new diagnosis, from a patient treated with antithyroid drugs. The receptors were sampled from a young woman with Graves disease. Both conserved end residues are part of each CDR3. Each record gives: J gene, V gene, CDR3 length, D gene, clone size, CDR3 protein, CDR3 DNA. A D gene is named only where the DNA matches it firmly. Clone size is given for some rows only: seen once, a few or many times, or a class if the clone is expanded.

j_call: TRBJ2-2; v_call: TRBV11-2; cdr3_length: 11; d_call: .; clone_size: few; cdr3_aa: CASWVLGELFF; cdr3_nt: TGTGCCAGCTGGGTTCTCGGGGAGCTGTTTTTT
j_call: TRBJ1-1; v_call: TRBV12-3/TRBV12-4; cdr3_length: 13; d_call: .; clone_size: many; cdr3_aa: CASSRKQLVEAFF; cdr3_nt: TGTGCCAGCAGTAGGAAGCAGTTAGTTGAAGCTTTCTTT
j_call: TRBJ1-1; v_call: TRBV7-9; cdr3_length: 14; d_call: .; clone_size: few; cdr3_aa: CASSRNPLNTEAFF; cdr3_nt: TGTGCCAGCAGCCGCAATCCCTTGAACACTGAAGCTTTCTTT
j_call: TRBJ2-2; v_call: TRBV7-9; cdr3_length: 15; d_call: TRBD2; clone_size: .; cdr3_aa: CASVSPAGGPGELFF; cdr3_nt: TGTGCCAGCGTCTCCCCAGCGGGAGGGCCCGGGGAGCTGTTTTTT
j_call: TRBJ1-3; v_call: TRBV6-1; cdr3_length: 14; d_call: .; clone_size: many; cdr3_aa: CASKVQGSGNTIYF; cdr3_nt: TGTGCCAGCAAGGTCCAAGGCTCTGGAAACACCATATATTTT
j_call: TRBJ2-7; v_call: TRBV30; cdr3_length: 11; d_call: .; clone_size: .; cdr3_aa: CAWRGSREQYF; cdr3_nt: TGTGCCTGGAGAGGAAGTCGCGAGCAGTACTTC
j_call: TRBJ2-7; v_call: TRBV20-1; cdr3_length: 15; d_call: .; clone_size: many; cdr3_aa: CSAIRLIPSSYEQYF; cdr3_nt: TGCAGTGCTATCCGATTGATCCCGAGCTCCTACGAGCAGTACTTC
j_call: TRBJ1-1; v_call: TRBV27; cdr3_length: 11; d_call: .; clone_size: few; cdr3_aa: CASMAGSGAFF; cdr3_nt: TGTGCCAGCATGGCAGGTTCGGGCGCTTTCTTT
j_call: TRBJ1-4; v_call: TRBV5-1; cdr3_length: 17; d_call: .; clone_size: few; cdr3_aa: CASSLGGGGRPGEKLFF; cdr3_nt: TGCGCCAGCAGCTTGGGGGGAGGGGGACGCCCAGGTGAAAAACTGTTTTTT
j_call: TRBJ1-1; v_call: TRBV30; cdr3_length: 11; d_call: .; clone_size: many; cdr3_aa: CAWSWEGTAFF; cdr3_nt: TGTGCCTGGAGTTGGGAGGGGACAGCTTTCTTT
j_call: TRBJ2-1; v_call: TRBV3-1; cdr3_length: 12; d_call: .; clone_size: many; cdr3_aa: CASSQGGDGRFF; cdr3_nt: TGTGCCAGCAGCCAAGGCGGGGACGGGCGGTTCTTC
j_call: TRBJ1-2; v_call: TRBV29-1; cdr3_length: 16; d_call: .; clone_size: few; cdr3_aa: CSVDITNTDRNYGYTF; cdr3_nt: TGCAGCGTTGATATCACTAACACAGACCGTAACTATGGCTACACCTTC
j_call: TRBJ1-2; v_call: TRBV19; cdr3_length: 12; d_call: .; clone_size: few; cdr3_aa: CASSTRTGGYTF; cdr3_nt: TGTGCCAGTAGTACAAGGACGGGAGGCTACACCTTC
j_call: TRBJ2-2; v_call: TRBV29-1; cdr3_length: 15; d_call: .; clone_size: .; cdr3_aa: CSVTPGTKNTGELFF; cdr3_nt: TGCAGCGTTACACCCGGGACAAAGAACACCGGGGAGCTGTTTTTT
j_call: TRBJ2-1; v_call: TRBV18; cdr3_length: 13; d_call: .; clone_size: many; cdr3_aa: CASSPTRDNEQFF; cdr3_nt: TGTGCCAGCTCACCAACGCGGGACAATGAGCAGTTCTTC
j_call: TRBJ2-2; v_call: TRBV11-2; cdr3_length: 16; d_call: TRBD2; clone_size: many; cdr3_aa: CASSLWASGSHRELFF; cdr3_nt: TGTGCCAGCAGCTTATGGGCTAGCGGGTCCCACCGGGAGCTGTTTTTT
j_call: TRBJ2-5; v_call: TRBV7-6; cdr3_length: 14; d_call: TRBD2; clone_size: many; cdr3_aa: CASSLGGRAKTQYF; cdr3_nt: TGTGCCAGCAGCTTAGGCGGGAGGGCTAAGACCCAGTACTTC
j_call: TRBJ2-5; v_call: TRBV7-9; cdr3_length: 15; d_call: .; clone_size: many; cdr3_aa: CASSPSFRDRETQYF; cdr3_nt: TGTGCCAGCAGCCCCTCTTTCCGGGACCGGGAGACCCAGTACTTC
j_call: TRBJ2-7; v_call: TRBV10-3; cdr3_length: 12; d_call: .; clone_size: many; cdr3_aa: CAISEGSYEQYF; cdr3_nt: TGTGCCATCAGTGAGGGAAGCTACGAGCAGTACTTC
j_call: TRBJ2-7; v_call: TRBV15; cdr3_length: 14; d_call: TRBD2; clone_size: few; cdr3_aa: CATSRGLADYEQYF; cdr3_nt: TGTGCCACCAGCCGCGGACTAGCGGACTACGAGCAGTACTTC
j_call: TRBJ2-2; v_call: TRBV6-1; cdr3_length: 13; d_call: .; clone_size: few; cdr3_aa: CASSEGQPGELFF; cdr3_nt: TGTGCCAGCAGTGAAGGACAGCCCGGGGAGCTGTTTTTT
j_call: TRBJ1-2; v_call: TRBV15; cdr3_length: 14; d_call: .; clone_size: many; cdr3_aa: CATSRERQYYGYTF; cdr3_nt: TGTGCCACCAGCAGAGAGCGGCAGTACTATGGCTACACCTTC
j_call: TRBJ1-1; v_call: TRBV12-3/TRBV12-4; cdr3_length: 15; d_call: .; clone_size: many; cdr3_aa: CASISPTDMNTEAFF; cdr3_nt: TGTGCCAGCATCTCCCCGACAGATATGAACACTGAAGCTTTCTTT
j_call: TRBJ2-5; v_call: TRBV6-1; cdr3_length: 14; d_call: .; clone_size: .; cdr3_aa: CASSQQGREETQYF; cdr3_nt: TGTGCCAGCAGCCAACAGGGCAGGGAAGAGACCCAGTACTTC
j_call: TRBJ2-4; v_call: TRBV29-1; cdr3_length: 14; d_call: .; clone_size: once; cdr3_aa: CSVEDPGGGNIQYF; cdr3_nt: TGCAGCGTTGAGGACCCAGGGGGGGGGAACATTCAGTACTTC
j_call: TRBJ2-7; v_call: TRBV20-1; cdr3_length: 13; d_call: .; clone_size: many; cdr3_aa: CSAARELPGEQYF; cdr3_nt: TGCAGTGCAGCCAGGGAGCTCCCGGGCGAGCAGTACTTC
j_call: TRBJ2-7; v_call: TRBV14; cdr3_length: 16; d_call: TRBD2; clone_size: .; cdr3_aa: CASSPTGTSGRGEQYF; cdr3_nt: TGTGCCAGCAGCCCGACGGGGACTAGCGGGAGGGGCGAGCAGTACTTC
j_call: TRBJ2-1; v_call: TRBV6-2/TRBV6-3; cdr3_length: 16; d_call: TRBD2; clone_size: many; cdr3_aa: CASSYPGLAGYNEQFF; cdr3_nt: TGTGCCAGCAGTTACCCGGGACTAGCGGGGTACAATGAGCAGTTCTTC
j_call: TRBJ2-7; v_call: TRBV5-5; cdr3_length: 15; d_call: .; clone_size: .; cdr3_aa: CASSPGVSFRDEQYF; cdr3_nt: TGTGCCAGCAGCCCCGGGGTCTCCTTTCGGGACGAGCAGTACTTC
j_call: TRBJ2-2; v_call: TRBV19; cdr3_length: 12; d_call: .; clone_size: .; cdr3_aa: CASIARPGELFF; cdr3_nt: TGTGCCAGTATAGCGCGACCCGGGGAGCTGTTTTTT
j_call: TRBJ1-3; v_call: TRBV6-1; cdr3_length: 14; d_call: TRBD1; clone_size: .; cdr3_aa: CASRIDRGGNTIYF; cdr3_nt: TGTGCCAGCAGGATCGACAGGGGCGGAAACACCATATATTTT
j_call: TRBJ2-7; v_call: TRBV9; cdr3_length: 14; d_call: TRBD2; clone_size: few; cdr3_aa: CASSVGGSLGEQYF; cdr3_nt: TGTGCCAGCAGCGTAGGCGGGAGCTTAGGAGAGCAGTACTTC
j_call: TRBJ2-4; v_call: TRBV28; cdr3_length: 14; d_call: TRBD2; clone_size: few; cdr3_aa: CASSLGGSGNIQYF; cdr3_nt: TGTGCCAGCAGTTTAGGCGGGAGTGGGAACATTCAGTACTTC
j_call: TRBJ2-5; v_call: TRBV12-3/TRBV12-4; cdr3_length: 16; d_call: TRBD2; clone_size: .; cdr3_aa: CASSRGLADVQETQYF; cdr3_nt: TGTGCCAGCAGCCGCGGACTAGCGGACGTTCAAGAGACCCAGTACTTC
j_call: TRBJ2-7; v_call: TRBV24-1; cdr3_length: 15; d_call: TRBD2; clone_size: many; cdr3_aa: CATSDPETSGTEQYF; cdr3_nt: TGTGCCACCAGTGACCCAGAGACTAGCGGGACCGAGCAGTACTTC
j_call: TRBJ2-7; v_call: TRBV28; cdr3_length: 15; d_call: .; clone_size: many; cdr3_aa: CASRRATRPSYEQYF; cdr3_nt: TGTGCCAGCAGGAGGGCAACCAGGCCGTCCTACGAGCAGTACTTC
j_call: TRBJ1-2; v_call: TRBV18; cdr3_length: 16; d_call: .; clone_size: .; cdr3_aa: CASSPQGQASTYGYTF; cdr3_nt: TGTGCCAGCTCACCACAAGGGCAGGCATCGACCTATGGCTACACCTTC
j_call: TRBJ2-2; v_call: TRBV7-7; cdr3_length: 13; d_call: .; clone_size: .; cdr3_aa: CASNSLPTGELFF; cdr3_nt: TGTGCCAGCAACTCTCTCCCCACCGGGGAGCTGTTTTTT
j_call: TRBJ1-5; v_call: TRBV2; cdr3_length: 12; d_call: .; clone_size: many; cdr3_aa: CASSENYQPQHF; cdr3_nt: TGTGCCAGCAGTGAGAATTATCAGCCCCAGCATTTT
j_call: TRBJ2-3; v_call: TRBV7-2; cdr3_length: 16; d_call: .; clone_size: .; cdr3_aa: CASRSMGLYHTDTQYF; cdr3_nt: TGTGCCAGCAGGTCCATGGGTCTATACCACACAGATACGCAGTATTTT
j_call: TRBJ2-7; v_call: TRBV5-5; cdr3_length: 12; d_call: .; clone_size: many; cdr3_aa: CASSLVRYEQYF; cdr3_nt: TGTGCCAGCAGCTTAGTTCGGTACGAGCAGTACTTC
j_call: TRBJ1-1; v_call: TRBV20-1; cdr3_length: 10; d_call: .; clone_size: few; cdr3_aa: CSAINTEAFF; cdr3_nt: TGCAGTGCTATAAACACTGAAGCTTTCTTT
j_call: TRBJ2-7; v_call: TRBV11-1; cdr3_length: 13; d_call: .; clone_size: .; cdr3_aa: CASGGDGSYEQYF; cdr3_nt: TGTGCCAGCGGCGGGGACGGTTCCTACGAGCAGTACTTC
j_call: TRBJ2-6; v_call: TRBV2; cdr3_length: 16; d_call: TRBD1; clone_size: few; cdr3_aa: CASNGGQTSGANVLTF; cdr3_nt: TGTGCCAGCAATGGGGGACAGACCTCTGGGGCCAACGTCCTGACTTTC
j_call: TRBJ1-3; v_call: TRBV27; cdr3_length: 15; d_call: .; clone_size: few; cdr3_aa: CASSLDFASGNTIYF; cdr3_nt: TGTGCCAGCAGTTTGGACTTCGCCTCTGGAAACACCATATATTTT
j_call: TRBJ2-2; v_call: TRBV14; cdr3_length: 15; d_call: .; clone_size: few; cdr3_aa: CASSQDRQNTGELFF; cdr3_nt: TGTGCCAGCAGCCAAGATCGGCAGAACACCGGGGAGCTGTTTTTT
j_call: TRBJ2-1; v_call: TRBV28; cdr3_length: 15; d_call: TRBD1; clone_size: many; cdr3_aa: CASSFQGAGRSEQFF; cdr3_nt: TGTGCCAGCAGTTTTCAGGGGGCGGGTAGGAGTGAGCAGTTCTTC
j_call: TRBJ1-5; v_call: TRBV3-1; cdr3_length: 15; d_call: TRBD1; clone_size: many; cdr3_aa: CASSTNRQGGQPQHF; cdr3_nt: TGTGCCAGCAGTACAAATAGACAGGGGGGTCAGCCCCAGCATTTT
j_call: TRBJ2-7; v_call: TRBV12-3/TRBV12-4; cdr3_length: 14; d_call: TRBD2; clone_size: many; cdr3_aa: CASSLGTSGRGQYF; cdr3_nt: TGTGCCAGCAGCCTTGGGACTAGCGGGAGAGGGCAGTACTTC
j_call: TRBJ2-5; v_call: TRBV12-3/TRBV12-4; cdr3_length: 15; d_call: .; clone_size: many; cdr3_aa: CASSLSSGPQETQYF; cdr3_nt: TGTGCCAGCAGTTTATCTTCCGGCCCACAAGAGACCCAGTACTTC
j_call: TRBJ2-1; v_call: TRBV5-1; cdr3_length: 14; d_call: TRBD2; clone_size: .; cdr3_aa: CASGREGVSNEQFF; cdr3_nt: TGCGCCAGCGGGCGGGAGGGAGTTAGCAATGAGCAGTTCTTC
j_call: TRBJ1-5; v_call: TRBV9; cdr3_length: 15; d_call: .; clone_size: few; cdr3_aa: CASSVGGGDNQPQHF; cdr3_nt: TGTGCCAGCAGCGTAGGAGGGGGAGACAATCAGCCCCAGCATTTT
j_call: TRBJ1-5; v_call: TRBV10-3; cdr3_length: 13; d_call: .; clone_size: .; cdr3_aa: CAIGGGAYQPQHF; cdr3_nt: TGTGCCATCGGTGGCGGGGCCTATCAGCCCCAGCATTTT